The following is a T cell receptor beta chain sequence with its context. Antigen specificity is unknown. In the PCR, 60 Vbeta and 13 Jbeta primers were used. Assay: immunoSEQ multiplex PCR; the TCRdb copy retains only in-frame clones and omits some. The sample includes fewer than 130,000 clones, more than 65% seen only once; the top ten take about 6.8%. The data stem from a study of cytomegalovirus exposure and HLA in healthy donors. Overall study results and limits: As a later analysis showed, a missense DCLRE1C variant was linked to trimming of TCR beta V- and J-genes. Evidence from a later analysis indicated that most CMV-associated TCR beta chains looked HLA-restricted.

CDR1 is SQVTM, CDR2 ANQGSEA, per germline. V gave up 2 bases and J gave up 1 base, with 8 bases separating them. CDR3 length equals 13 residues. Specimen: PBMCs. The clonotype was recovered from a man aged 30 to 39 in good health and CMV-seropositive. V is TRBV29-1 and J is TRBJ1-1, with no clear D. CDR3 residues: CSVERRGNTEAFF. As DNA, the CDR3 is TGCAGCGTTGAACGGAGAGGGAACACTGAAGCTTTCTTT.